The 20 T cell receptor beta chains below were found in one sample sequenced in a study of OX40 agonist ivuxolimab in advanced cancers. Repertoires were generated with immunoSEQ multiplex PCR, while TCRdb's copy carries only in-frame clones and drops some. The sample lists 60,000 to 75,000 clones, more than 80% occurring once. Source: CD4+ or CD8+ T cells sorted from blood, taken in a trial of the OX40 agonist ivuxolimab. The receptors come from an adult with an advanced solid tumor such as melanoma, head and neck, liver or kidney cancer.

This clone has more than one count but fewer than ten. The chain links TRBV7-9 to TRBJ1-6, with 7 bases matching TRBD1. This CDR3 spans 18 amino acids. With 5 bases clipped from V and 0 bases from J, the junction kept 10 bases outside the gene matches. Germline V lookup: CDR1 SEHNR, CDR2 FQNEAQ (reference sequence). The CDR3 is CASSPGQARVSYNSPLHF. The DNA of the CDR3 is TGTGCCAGCAGCCCTGGACAGGCGAGGGTCTCCTATAATTCACCCCTCCACTTT. Drawing the rest from reference TRBV7-9 and TRBJ1-6, the complete variable domain is DTGVSQNPRHKITKRGQNVTFRCDPISEHNRLYWYRQTLGQGPEFLTYFQNEAQLEKSRLLSDRFSAERPKGSFSTLEIQRTEQGDSAMYLCASSPGQARVSYNSPLHFGNGTRLTVT.

The chain has TRBV25-1 and TRBJ2-1, with 7 bases matching TRBD1. V was pared by 8 bases and J by 9 bases, with 13 bases of the junction left unmatched. The CDR3 covers 14 residues. In germline, CDR1 is MGHDK, CDR2 SYGVNS. The CDR3 DNA reads TGTGCCAGCCGAGGGGGCGCGAGGGGCAGTGAGCAGTTCTTC. Its translation: CASRGGARGSEQFF.

This chain uses TRBV7-9 with TRBJ2-3, with D unresolved. With 2 bases removed from V and 1 base from J, the gap between germline ends came to 10 bases. The CDR3 loop spans 15 amino acids. CDR1 is SEHNR and CDR2 is FQNEAQ in the germline V gene (reference sequence). The DNA for the CDR3 is TGTGCCAGCAGCTTAATGATACGAGGCACAGATACGCAGTATTTT. Its translation: CASSLMIRGTDTQYF. The full variable domain, in which reference TRBV7-9 and TRBJ2-3 provide the parts outside the CDR3, is DTGVSQNPRHKITKRGQNVTFRCDPISEHNRLYWYRQTLGQGPEFLTYFQNEAQLEKSRLLSDRFSAERPKGSFSTLEIQRTEQGDSAMYLCASSLMIRGTDTQYFGPGTRLTVL.

V and J are TRBV7-7 and TRBJ1-4, with 10 bases matching TRBD1. J lost 7 bases, V lost 6 bases, and 5 bases had no gene match. The germline V gene encodes CDR1 SSHAT and CDR2 FNYEAQ (reference sequence). The CDR3 sequence is 14 residues long. CDR3 DNA: TGTGCCAGCAGTCTGGACAGGGGGAGTGAAAAACTGTTTTTT. It is translated as CASSLDRGSEKLFF.

This clone was found once. This sequence joins TRBV10-1 and TRBJ1-1, with TRBD1 identical over 8 bases. Germline loops: CDR1 WNHNN, CDR2 SYGVQD (reference sequence). The CDR3 consists of 13 residues. V gave up 6 bases and J gave up 7 bases; unmatched junction bases: 7. This CDR3 is CASSETGVVEAFF. In DNA form, the CDR3 reads TGCGCCAGCAGCGAGACAGGGGTCGTTGAAGCTTTCTTT.

This clone appeared once. The chain carries TRBV19 and TRBJ1-5, with D unresolved. V lost 3 bases and J lost 1, with 13 bases in between. Per the germline V gene, CDR1 is LNHDA and CDR2 is SQIVND (reference sequence). The length of the CDR3 is 16 residues. The CDR3 is CASSIGVVTSNQPQHF. DNA for the CDR3: TGTGCCAGTAGTATCGGAGTGGTTACCAGCAATCAGCCCCAGCATTTT.

The V gene is TRBV7-2, the J gene TRBJ2-5, with TRBD1 identical over 7 bases. The J segment lost 1 base and the V segment lost 3 bases, leaving 8 bases of the junction unmatched. The CDR3 sequence is 16 residues long. Germline V lookup: CDR1 SGHTA, CDR2 FQGNSA. CDR3 nucleotide sequence: TGTGCCAGCAGCTTCTGGACAGGCTCCAGCCAAGAGACCCAGTACTTC. It encodes CASSFWTGSSQETQYF.

This chain links TRBV5-5 with TRBJ2-1, with TRBD2 as a possible D gene (5 bases). This CDR3 comprises 16 residues. The germline V gene encodes CDR1 SGHKS and CDR2 YYEKEE (reference sequence). The V and J ends lost 0 bases and 6 bases respectively, with 16 bases between them. In DNA, the CDR3 is TGTGCCAGCAGCTTGGTAGCCCTAGCAAGTACCAATGAGCAGTTCTTC. Translating it yields CASSLVALASTNEQFF. The full variable domain, in which reference TRBV5-5 and TRBJ2-1 provide the parts outside the CDR3, is DAGVTQSPTHLIKTRGQQVTLRCSPISGHKSVSWYQQVLGQGPQFIFQYYEKEERGRGNFPDRFSARQFPNYSSELNVNALLLGDSALYLCASSLVALASTNEQFFGPGTRLTVL.

V and J are TRBV7-9 and TRBJ1-6; D is possibly TRBD1 (6 bases). CDR1 is SEHNR and CDR2 is FQNEAQ in the germline V gene (reference sequence). CDR3 length equals 11 residues. Trimming shortened V by 5 bases and J by 13 bases, and 9 bases separated the two germline ends. CDR3 sequence: CASSPQGPLHF. Here the CDR3 DNA reads TGTGCCAGCAGCCCCCAGGGGCCCCTCCACTTT.

V is TRBV5-1 and J is TRBJ2-3, with a weak D call TRBD1 (6 bases). Deletions cut 5 bases from V and 3 bases from J, with 13 bases between. The CDR3 consists of 14 residues. Germline V gives CDR1 SGHRS, CDR2 YFSETQ. CDR3 DNA: TGCGCCAGCAGAACAGGGACCTCTACAGATACGCAGTATTTT. As protein: CASRTGTSTDTQYF.

J is TRBJ1-1 and V is TRBV30; D gene ambiguous. V lost 0 bases and J 11 bases, leaving 13 bases between the germline ends. Per the germline V gene, CDR1 is GTSNPN and CDR2 is SVGIG (reference sequence). The CDR3 has 12 amino acids. CDR3 bases: TGTGCCTGGAGTGTATCTTTCGGGTTGGCTTTCTTT. It encodes CAWSVSFGLAFF.

J is TRBJ2-3 and V is TRBV2; the D gene is possibly TRBD2 (6 bases). The V gene lost 8 bases and the J gene lost 5 bases, with 17 bases spanning the gap. CDR1 and CDR2 from the germline V gene are SNHLY and FYNNEI. This CDR3 comprises 14 residues. CDR3 loop: CASPWDGAGDTQYF. The CDR3 nucleotides are TGTGCCAGCCCTTGGGACGGAGCGGGAGATACGCAGTATTTT.

The gene calls are TRBV5-1 and TRBJ2-1; 10 positions agree with TRBD1. Germline loops: CDR1 SGHRS, CDR2 YFSETQ. CDR3 length equals 15 residues. Losses at the gene ends were 4 bases for V and 6 bases for J; bases not matched to a gene: 7. The CDR3: CASSTRDRGGNEQFF. As DNA, the CDR3 is TGCGCCAGCAGCACCCGGGACAGGGGTGGCAATGAGCAGTTCTTC.

The chain employs TRBV19 and TRBJ2-5, with 10 nucleotides matching TRBD2. The germline V gene encodes CDR1 LNHDA and CDR2 SQIVND (reference sequence). J lost 5 bases, V lost 3 bases, and 9 bases had no gene match. This CDR3 spans 16 amino acids. CDR3 amino acids: CASSISAGGIGETQYF. In DNA, the CDR3 is TGTGCCAGTAGTATCTCAGCGGGGGGGATCGGGGAGACCCAGTACTTC. Full variable domain (rest looked up from reference TRBV19 and TRBJ2-5): DGGITQSPKYLFRKEGQNVTLSCEQNLNHDAMYWYRQDPGQGLRLIYYSQIVNDFQKGDIAEGYSVSREKKESFPLTVTSAQKNPTAFYLCASSISAGGIGETQYFGPGTRLLVL.

The rearrangement uses TRBV5-1 and TRBJ2-6, with D unresolved. CDR1 is SGHRS, CDR2 YFSETQ, per germline. The CDR3 is 15 residues long. The V and J ends lost 0 bases and 0 bases respectively, with 4 bases between them. CDR3 protein: CASSLEPSGANVLTF. The CDR3 DNA is TGCGCCAGCAGCTTGGAACCCTCTGGGGCCAACGTCCTGACTTTC.

This sequence joins TRBV19 and TRBJ2-4; 12 nucleotides line up with TRBD2. V was pared by 6 bases and J by 5 bases, with 5 bases of the junction left unmatched. The length of the CDR3 is 15 residues. Germline loops: CDR1 LNHDA, CDR2 SQIVND (reference sequence). The CDR3 sequence: CASRARTSGENIQYF. The CDR3 nucleotides read TGTGCCAGTAGGGCACGGACTAGCGGGGAAAACATTCAGTACTTC.

The rearrangement uses TRBV9 and TRBJ2-1; 8 bases are a match to TRBD1. The V gene's germline CDR1 is SGDLS and CDR2 YYNGEE. The CDR3 is 14 residues long. After removal of 4 bases from V and 7 bases from J, the junction contained 7 bases not matched to a gene. This chain's CDR3 is CASSLRTGWNEQFF. CDR3 nucleotides: TGTGCCAGCAGCCTAAGGACAGGGTGGAATGAGCAGTTCTTC.

Regarding this clone: The same CDR3 is also encoded by other DNA sequences in this sample. This rearrangement joins TRBV7-8 to TRBJ1-2, with D possibly TRBD1 on 6 matching bases. The V end was cut by 1 base, the J end by 5 bases, with 8 bases between. Germline V lookup: CDR1 SGHVS, CDR2 FQNEAQ. This CDR3 has 13 amino acids. The DNA of the CDR3 is TGTGCCAGCAGCTTAGGAGGGGGGTATGGCTACACCTTC. It encodes CASSLGGGYGYTF.

V and J are TRBV5-1 and TRBJ2-5; 10 nucleotides agree with TRBD2. V shed 3 bases and J 5 bases; nucleotides not matched to a gene: 13. Germline-derived CDR1 and CDR2 are SGHRS and YFSETQ. This CDR3 is built from 17 residues. As DNA, the CDR3 is TGCGCCAGCAGCTGGCAGGGAGGAGCGGGGGGGCCCGAGACCCAGTACTTC. Residues: CASSWQGGAGGPETQYF.

This chain connects TRBV29-1 to TRBJ1-2, with D unresolved. Germline values: CDR1 SQVTM, CDR2 ANQGSEA. The CDR3 contains 11 residues. V was cut by 6 bases and J by 4 bases, with 9 bases left in between. The CDR3: CSVQLFYGYTF. Written as DNA, the CDR3 is TGCAGCGTACAACTGTTCTATGGCTACACCTTC.